Listed below are T cell receptor beta chains from one sample, sequenced in a study of blood T cell repertoires in COVID-19. Sequencing was performed with immunoSEQ multiplex PCR; in TCRdb, only in-frame clones are kept and a portion is missing. The data show roughly 120,000 clones, less than 95% seen once. Sequencing used peripheral blood. These receptors came from a human donor with active COVID-19. The donor label of this sample is uncertain. Both conserved end residues are part of each CDR3. The order of the fields is V gene, J gene, D gene, clone size, CDR3 protein, CDR3 DNA. A D gene is named only where the DNA matches it firmly. Expanded clones get a size class; other rows say once, few or many, or leave the size out.

v_gene: TRBV18; j_gene: TRBJ1-3; d_gene: -; abundance: -; CDR3aa: CASSPRTNTGNTIYF; CDR3nt: TGTGCCAGCTCACCTAGGACAAACACTGGAAACACCATATATTTT
v_gene: TRBV19; j_gene: TRBJ2-2; d_gene: -; abundance: -; CDR3aa: CATQGSLNTGELFF; CDR3nt: TGTGCAACTCAGGGCAGTCTAAACACCGGGGAGCTGTTTTTT
v_gene: TRBV7-6; j_gene: TRBJ2-2; d_gene: TRBD1; abundance: -; CDR3aa: CASSLALGTGGGQTGELFF; CDR3nt: TGTGCCAGCAGCTTAGCCCTGGGGACAGGGGGCGGGCAGACCGGGGAGCTGTTTTTT
v_gene: TRBV7-2; j_gene: TRBJ1-1; d_gene: TRBD1; abundance: -; CDR3aa: CASSSTGAWTEAFF; CDR3nt: TGTGCCAGCAGCTCAACAGGGGCCTGGACTGAAGCTTTCTTT
v_gene: TRBV6-6; j_gene: TRBJ2-3; d_gene: TRBD1; abundance: -; CDR3aa: CASSYSGGSRGDTQYF; CDR3nt: TGTGCCAGCAGTTACTCAGGGGGCTCGAGAGGAGATACGCAGTATTTT
v_gene: TRBV5-4; j_gene: TRBJ1-2; d_gene: TRBD1; abundance: -; CDR3aa: CASSWTGSNYGYTF; CDR3nt: TGTGCCAGCAGCTGGACAGGGTCGAACTATGGCTACACCTTC
v_gene: TRBV9; j_gene: TRBJ2-7; d_gene: -; abundance: -; CDR3aa: CASSVDGTYEQYF; CDR3nt: TGTGCCAGCAGCGTAGACGGGACCTACGAGCAGTACTTC
v_gene: TRBV15; j_gene: TRBJ1-2; d_gene: -; abundance: -; CDR3aa: CATSRTGPNYGYTF; CDR3nt: TGTGCCACCAGCAGAACAGGGCCTAACTATGGCTACACCTTC
v_gene: TRBV4-3; j_gene: TRBJ1-2; d_gene: -; abundance: once; CDR3aa: CASSQDAGKKDGHTF; CDR3nt: TGCGCCAGCAGCCAAGACGCGGGGAAGAAGGATGGCCACACCTTC
v_gene: TRBV7-2; j_gene: TRBJ1-1; d_gene: TRBD1; abundance: few; CDR3aa: CASSQTTGAEAFF; CDR3nt: TGTGCCAGCAGCCAGACTACAGGGGCAGAAGCTTTCTTT
v_gene: TRBV19; j_gene: TRBJ2-1; d_gene: TRBD2; abundance: -; CDR3aa: CASSIRAGGSYNEQFF; CDR3nt: TGTGCCAGTAGTATAAGGGCGGGGGGCTCCTACAATGAGCAGTTCTTC
v_gene: TRBV18; j_gene: TRBJ1-2; d_gene: -; abundance: -; CDR3aa: CASSPPDRIYGYTF; CDR3nt: TGTGCCAGCTCACCCCCCGACAGGATCTATGGCTACACCTTC
v_gene: TRBV5-1; j_gene: TRBJ2-2; d_gene: TRBD1; abundance: -; CDR3aa: CASSLRGQANTGELFF; CDR3nt: TGCGCCAGCAGCTTAAGAGGACAGGCGAACACCGGGGAGCTGTTTTTT
v_gene: TRBV19; j_gene: TRBJ1-1; d_gene: TRBD1; abundance: -; CDR3aa: CASSEGTGVRTEAFF; CDR3nt: TGTGCCAGTAGTGAGGGGACAGGGGTAAGGACTGAAGCTTTCTTT
v_gene: TRBV7-2; j_gene: TRBJ1-4; d_gene: TRBD1; abundance: -; CDR3aa: CASSPGRWDRSEKLFF; CDR3nt: TGTGCCAGCAGCCCCGGCCGATGGGACAGATCCGAAAAACTGTTTTTT
v_gene: TRBV6-5; j_gene: TRBJ1-2; d_gene: -; abundance: -; CDR3aa: CASSLTGGGQYGYTF; CDR3nt: TGTGCCAGCAGTCTCACCGGGGGGGGCCAGTATGGCTACACCTTC
v_gene: TRBV4-2; j_gene: TRBJ1-2; d_gene: -; abundance: few; CDR3aa: CASSRELRQSNYGYTF; CDR3nt: TGTGCCAGCAGCCGGGAACTTCGACAGTCTAACTATGGCTACACCTTC
v_gene: TRBV7-2; j_gene: TRBJ1-1; d_gene: TRBD1; abundance: -; CDR3aa: CASATTGSTEAFF; CDR3nt: TGTGCCAGCGCGACGACAGGGAGCACTGAAGCTTTCTTT
v_gene: TRBV19; j_gene: TRBJ1-6; d_gene: TRBD1; abundance: -; CDR3aa: CATWTGDAFSPLHF; CDR3nt: TGTGCCACATGGACAGGGGACGCATTCTCACCCCTCCACTTT
v_gene: TRBV4-2; j_gene: TRBJ1-5; d_gene: -; abundance: -; CDR3aa: CASSQDPLGQPQHF; CDR3nt: TGTGCCAGCAGCCAAGATCCTCTCGGTCAGCCCCAGCATTTT
v_gene: TRBV3-1/TRBV3-2; j_gene: TRBJ1-2; d_gene: -; abundance: -; CDR3aa: CASSQAQVGGNYGYTF; CDR3nt: TGTGCCAGCAGCCAAGCCCAGGTTGGGGGGAACTATGGCTACACCTTC
v_gene: TRBV18; j_gene: TRBJ1-5; d_gene: -; abundance: -; CDR3aa: CASSPEKRNQPQHF; CDR3nt: TGTGCCAGCTCACCAGAGAAGCGCAATCAGCCCCAGCATTTT
v_gene: TRBV28; j_gene: TRBJ1-5; d_gene: -; abundance: few; CDR3aa: CASRATVYSNQPQHF; CDR3nt: TGTGCCAGCAGAGCGACAGTTTATAGCAATCAGCCCCAGCATTTT
v_gene: TRBV3-1/TRBV3-2; j_gene: TRBJ2-3; d_gene: -; abundance: -; CDR3aa: CASSVVGVKDTQYF; CDR3nt: TGTGCCAGCAGCGTAGTCGGGGTTAAAGATACGCAGTATTTT
v_gene: TRBV19; j_gene: TRBJ1-1; d_gene: -; abundance: -; CDR3aa: CATRQIMNTEAFF; CDR3nt: TGTGCCACTCGACAGATCATGAACACTGAAGCTTTCTTT
v_gene: TRBV13; j_gene: TRBJ2-6; d_gene: TRBD1; abundance: -; CDR3aa: CASSSRDRGFSGANVLTF; CDR3nt: TGTGCCAGCAGCTCTAGGGACAGGGGTTTCTCTGGGGCCAACGTCCTGACTTTC
v_gene: TRBV6-5; j_gene: TRBJ2-5; d_gene: -; abundance: -; CDR3aa: CASSQGGTGQETQYF; CDR3nt: TGTGCCAGCAGTCAGGGCGGAACAGGGCAAGAGACCCAGTACTTC
v_gene: TRBV12-3/TRBV12-4; j_gene: TRBJ2-7; d_gene: -; abundance: once; CDR3aa: CASSLGQGKYF; CDR3nt: TGTGCCAGCAGTTTAGGGCAGGGGAAGTACTTC
v_gene: TRBV7-2; j_gene: TRBJ2-3; d_gene: TRBD2; abundance: -; CDR3aa: CASSLVVLAGPNTDTQYF; CDR3nt: TGTGCCAGCAGCTTAGTTGTTCTAGCGGGGCCCAACACAGATACGCAGTATTTT
v_gene: TRBV28; j_gene: TRBJ2-1; d_gene: -; abundance: -; CDR3aa: CASSSRTVGVYNEQFF; CDR3nt: TGTGCCAGCAGTTCGCGGACAGTAGGGGTTTACAATGAGCAGTTCTTC
v_gene: TRBV5-6; j_gene: TRBJ1-1; d_gene: -; abundance: -; CDR3aa: CASSLAGDTEAFF; CDR3nt: TGTGCCAGCAGCTTGGCCGGGGATACTGAAGCTTTCTTT
v_gene: TRBV4-3; j_gene: TRBJ1-4; d_gene: -; abundance: -; CDR3aa: CASSQDTGKGLFF; CDR3nt: TGCGCCAGCAGCCAAGATACCGGGAAGGGACTGTTTTTT
v_gene: TRBV27; j_gene: TRBJ2-7; d_gene: -; abundance: -; CDR3aa: CASSLGPSYEQYF; CDR3nt: TGTGCCAGCAGTTTAGGGCCTTCCTACGAGCAGTACTTC
v_gene: TRBV6-8; j_gene: TRBJ2-6; d_gene: TRBD1; abundance: -; CDR3aa: CASSSGTGGTGANVLTF; CDR3nt: TGTGCCAGCAGTTCCGGGACAGGGGGCACCGGGGCCAACGTCCTGACTTTC
v_gene: TRBV28; j_gene: TRBJ1-3; d_gene: TRBD1; abundance: -; CDR3aa: CASSLTGARGNTIYF; CDR3nt: TGTGCCAGCAGTTTAACAGGGGCGAGGGGAAACACCATATATTTT
v_gene: TRBV6-6; j_gene: TRBJ2-3; d_gene: TRBD1; abundance: -; CDR3aa: CASNDRGTDTQYF; CDR3nt: TGTGCCAGCAACGACAGGGGGACGGATACGCAGTATTTT
v_gene: TRBV6-6; j_gene: TRBJ2-5; d_gene: -; abundance: -; CDR3aa: CASTAGVLQETQYF; CDR3nt: TGTGCCAGCACGGCAGGCGTTCTGCAAGAGACCCAGTACTTC
v_gene: TRBV5-4; j_gene: TRBJ2-7; d_gene: TRBD2; abundance: -; CDR3aa: CASSLGLAGSEQYF; CDR3nt: TGTGCCAGCAGCCTCGGTCTAGCGGGGAGCGAGCAGTACTTC
v_gene: TRBV3-1/TRBV3-2; j_gene: TRBJ2-7; d_gene: -; abundance: -; CDR3aa: CASSPARINYEQYF; CDR3nt: TGTGCCAGCAGCCCAGCCAGGATAAACTACGAGCAGTACTTC
v_gene: TRBV29-1; j_gene: TRBJ2-1; d_gene: TRBD1; abundance: -; CDR3aa: CSVRGTGVYNEQFF; CDR3nt: TGCAGCGTTAGGGGCACAGGGGTTTACAATGAGCAGTTCTTC
v_gene: TRBV5-4; j_gene: TRBJ2-7; d_gene: TRBD1; abundance: -; CDR3aa: CASSLVAGGGYEQYF; CDR3nt: TGTGCCAGCAGCTTGGTGGCAGGGGGCGGGTACGAGCAGTACTTC
v_gene: TRBV12-5; j_gene: TRBJ1-2; d_gene: -; abundance: -; CDR3aa: CASGSGMLSTF; CDR3nt: TGTGCTAGTGGCTCAGGGATGCTCTCCACCTTC
v_gene: TRBV28; j_gene: TRBJ1-4; d_gene: TRBD1; abundance: -; CDR3aa: CASSRVQGTNEKLFF; CDR3nt: TGTGCCAGCAGCCGAGTACAGGGGACTAATGAAAAACTGTTTTTT
v_gene: TRBV19; j_gene: TRBJ1-2; d_gene: TRBD1; abundance: -; CDR3aa: CASSIGPQGAGYGYTF; CDR3nt: TGTGCCAGTAGTATAGGCCCACAGGGGGCCGGCTATGGCTACACCTTC
v_gene: TRBV2; j_gene: TRBJ1-1; d_gene: -; abundance: -; CDR3aa: CASSEALIGGLMNTEAFF; CDR3nt: TGTGCCAGCAGTGAAGCGCTTATTGGGGGACTCATGAACACTGAAGCTTTCTTT
v_gene: TRBV4-1; j_gene: TRBJ1-2; d_gene: TRBD1; abundance: -; CDR3aa: CASSQVPAGGNGYTF; CDR3nt: TGCGCCAGCAGCCAAGTTCCGGCAGGGGGAAATGGCTACACCTTC
v_gene: TRBV5-5; j_gene: TRBJ1-2; d_gene: -; abundance: -; CDR3aa: CASSFGQSRYYGYTF; CDR3nt: TGTGCCAGCAGCTTCGGCCAGTCGAGGTACTATGGCTACACCTTC
v_gene: TRBV7-2; j_gene: TRBJ1-1; d_gene: TRBD1; abundance: -; CDR3aa: CASSFEVGRGHSEAFF; CDR3nt: TGTGCCAGCAGCTTTGAGGTTGGCAGGGGGCATTCAGAAGCTTTCTTT
v_gene: TRBV29-1; j_gene: TRBJ1-4; d_gene: -; abundance: -; CDR3aa: CSVEEQTNEKLFF; CDR3nt: TGCAGCGTTGAAGAACAGACTAATGAAAAACTGTTTTTT
v_gene: TRBV6-2/TRBV6-3; j_gene: TRBJ2-5; d_gene: -; abundance: -; CDR3aa: CASSYHGTQYF; CDR3nt: TGTGCCAGCAGTTACCACGGGACCCAGTACTTC